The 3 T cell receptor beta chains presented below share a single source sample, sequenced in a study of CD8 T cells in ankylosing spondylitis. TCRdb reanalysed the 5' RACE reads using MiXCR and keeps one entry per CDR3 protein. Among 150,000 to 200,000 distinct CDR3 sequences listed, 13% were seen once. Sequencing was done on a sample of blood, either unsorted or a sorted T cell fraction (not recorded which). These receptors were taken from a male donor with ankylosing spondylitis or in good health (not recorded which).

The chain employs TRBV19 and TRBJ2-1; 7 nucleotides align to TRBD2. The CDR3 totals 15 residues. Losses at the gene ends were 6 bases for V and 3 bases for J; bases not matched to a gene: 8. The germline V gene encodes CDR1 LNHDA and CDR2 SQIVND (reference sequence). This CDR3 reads CASSLSLAVYNEQFF. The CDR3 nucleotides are TGTGCCAGTAGCCTTTCCCTAGCGGTCTACAATGAGCAGTTCTTC.

Here the CDR3 DNA reads TGTGCCAGCAGCTTAGCATATAGGGGGCGAGCGGCTGGGGCCAACGTCCTGACTTTC. Its protein product is CASSLAYRGRAAGANVLTF. The genes are TRBV7-2 and TRBJ2-6; 7 bases are a match to TRBD1. With V trimmed by 0 bases and J by 2 bases, 10 bases remained unmatched. The CDR3 contains 19 residues. CDR1 and CDR2 (germline): SGHTA, FQGNSA. Full variable domain (rest looked up from reference TRBV7-2 and TRBJ2-6): GAGVSQSPSNKVTEKGKDVELRCDPISGHTALYWYRQSLGQGLEFLIYFQGNSAPDKSGLPSDRFSAERTGGSVSTLTIQRTQQEDSAVYLCASSLAYRGRAAGANVLTFGAGSRLTVL.

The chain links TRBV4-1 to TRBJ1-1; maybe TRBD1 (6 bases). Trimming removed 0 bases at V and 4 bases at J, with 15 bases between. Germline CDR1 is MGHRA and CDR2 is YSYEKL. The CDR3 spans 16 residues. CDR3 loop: CASSQEPGAWGTEAFF. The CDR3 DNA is TGCGCCAGCAGCCAAGAACCGGGGGCATGGGGCACTGAAGCTTTCTTT.